Sequencing of this TCR beta chain was carried out in a study of radiation and T cells in renal cell carcinoma. A remark on this clone: Antigen specificity is unknown.

Sequenced by immunoSEQ multiplex PCR; TCRdb stores in-frame clones only, minus some. In the table there are approximately 110,000 clones, around 80% of which are singletons. Time point indicated: baseline pretreatment blood. As for treatment: 15 Gy SBRT to primary tumor, nephrectomy 4 weeks later. Radiation-treated patients gave blood at baseline, week 2 and week 4. The tumor was a clear cell renal cell carcinoma. Regarding the study as a whole: Baseline intratumoral clonotype presence is unknown without pretreatment biopsies. From baseline, blood top tumor clonotypes peaked at 2 weeks post-radiation.

This CDR3 has 14 amino acids. Germline V gene data show CDR1 as SGHTA and CDR2 as FQGTGA. J gave up 5 bases and V 7 bases, and 5 bases lay outside the gene matches. Specimen: blood, collected from a patient whose treatment included radiotherapy and nephrectomy. The TCR comes from a woman aged 60 to 75 with renal cell carcinoma. This chain links TRBV7-3 with TRBJ1-4; 9 positions agree with TRBD1. CDR3 in amino acids: CASTGTGPNEKLFF. CDR3 coding DNA: TGTGCCAGCACCGGGACAGGGCCGAATGAAAAACTGTTTTTT.